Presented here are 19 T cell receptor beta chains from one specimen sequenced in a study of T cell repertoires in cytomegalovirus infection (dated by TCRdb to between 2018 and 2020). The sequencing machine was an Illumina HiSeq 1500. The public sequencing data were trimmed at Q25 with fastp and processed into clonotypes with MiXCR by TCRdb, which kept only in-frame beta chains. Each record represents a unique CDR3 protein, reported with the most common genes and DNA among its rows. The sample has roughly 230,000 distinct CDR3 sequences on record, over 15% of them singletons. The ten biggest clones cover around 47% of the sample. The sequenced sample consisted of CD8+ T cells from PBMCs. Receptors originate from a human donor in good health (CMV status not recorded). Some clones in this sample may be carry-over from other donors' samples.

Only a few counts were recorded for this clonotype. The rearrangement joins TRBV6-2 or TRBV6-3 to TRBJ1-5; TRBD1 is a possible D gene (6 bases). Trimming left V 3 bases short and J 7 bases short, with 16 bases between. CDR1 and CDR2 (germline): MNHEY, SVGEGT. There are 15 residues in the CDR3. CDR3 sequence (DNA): TGTGCCAGCAGTTATTCGGGGGGCGCAGGGCAGCCCCAGCATTTT. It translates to CASSYSGGAGQPQHF.

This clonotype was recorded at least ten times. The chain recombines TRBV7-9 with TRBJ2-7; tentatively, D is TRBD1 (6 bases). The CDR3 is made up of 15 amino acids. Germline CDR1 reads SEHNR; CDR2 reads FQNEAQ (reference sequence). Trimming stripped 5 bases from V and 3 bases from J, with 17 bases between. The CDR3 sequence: CASSLPQGGDYEQYF. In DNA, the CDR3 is TGTGCCAGCAGCCTTCCACAGGGTGGTGACTACGAGCAGTACTTC.

CDR3: CASSPLTSGRYEQYF. For the CDR3, the DNA is TGTGCCAGCAGCCCGCTGACTAGCGGACGCTACGAGCAGTACTTC. V is TRBV7-9 and J is TRBJ2-7, with 9 bases matching TRBD2. Germline values: CDR1 SEHNR, CDR2 FQNEAQ (reference sequence). V gave up 5 bases and J gave up 3 bases; unmatched junction bases: 8. The CDR3 loop spans 15 amino acids.

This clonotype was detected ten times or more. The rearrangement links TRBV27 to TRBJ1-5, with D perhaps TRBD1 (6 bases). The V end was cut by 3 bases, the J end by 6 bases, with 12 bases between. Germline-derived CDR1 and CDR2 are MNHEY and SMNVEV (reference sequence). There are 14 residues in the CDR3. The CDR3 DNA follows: TGTGCCAGCAGTTTCAGACAGGCCACTCAGCCCCAGCATTTT. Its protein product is CASSFRQATQPQHF.

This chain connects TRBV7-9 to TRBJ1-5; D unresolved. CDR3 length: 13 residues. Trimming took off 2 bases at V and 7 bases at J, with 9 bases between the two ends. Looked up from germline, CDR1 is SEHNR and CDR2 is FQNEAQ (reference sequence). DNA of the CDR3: TGTGCCAGCAGCTTAATGGGAGACCAGCCCCAGCATTTT. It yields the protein CASSLMGDQPQHF. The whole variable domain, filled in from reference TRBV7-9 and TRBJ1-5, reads DTGVSQNPRHKITKRGQNVTFRCDPISEHNRLYWYRQTLGQGPEFLTYFQNEAQLEKSRLLSDRFSAERPKGSFSTLEIQRTEQGDSAMYLCASSLMGDQPQHFGDGTRLSIL.

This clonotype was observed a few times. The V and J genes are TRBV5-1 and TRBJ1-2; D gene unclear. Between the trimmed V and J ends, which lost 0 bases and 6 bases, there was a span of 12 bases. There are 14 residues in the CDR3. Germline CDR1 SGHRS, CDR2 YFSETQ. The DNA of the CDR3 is TGCGCCAGCAGCTTGGGAGTAGATCTCGATGGCTACACCTTC. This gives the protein CASSLGVDLDGYTF.

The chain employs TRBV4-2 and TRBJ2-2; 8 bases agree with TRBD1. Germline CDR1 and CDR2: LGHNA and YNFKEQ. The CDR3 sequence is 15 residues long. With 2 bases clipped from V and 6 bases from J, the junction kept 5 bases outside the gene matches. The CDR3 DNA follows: TGTGCCAGCAGCCAACCGACAGGGGAGCCCGGGGAGCTGTTTTTT. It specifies CASSQPTGEPGELFF.

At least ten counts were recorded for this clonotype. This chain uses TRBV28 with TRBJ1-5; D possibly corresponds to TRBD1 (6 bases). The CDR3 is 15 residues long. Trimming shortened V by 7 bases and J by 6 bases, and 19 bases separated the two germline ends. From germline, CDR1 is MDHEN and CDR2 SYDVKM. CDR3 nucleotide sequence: TGTGCCAGCACCTTCTTCGGGGGCAGGGGTCAGCCCCAGCATTTT. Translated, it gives CASTFFGGRGQPQHF.

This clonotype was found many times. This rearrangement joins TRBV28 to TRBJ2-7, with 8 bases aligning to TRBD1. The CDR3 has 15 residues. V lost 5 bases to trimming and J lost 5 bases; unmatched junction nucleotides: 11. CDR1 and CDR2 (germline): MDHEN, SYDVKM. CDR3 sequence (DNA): TGTGCCAGCAGTCCCGTGACAGGGGCTATCCACGAGCAGTACTTC. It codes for CASSPVTGAIHEQYF.

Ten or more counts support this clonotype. The CDR3 here is CASSEYYGTGGENTEAFF. The DNA of the CDR3 is TGTGCCAGCAGTGAATATTATGGGACAGGGGGCGAGAACACTGAAGCTTTCTTT. This chain connects TRBV25-1 to TRBJ1-1, with TRBD1 matching 12 bases. The J segment lost 1 base and the V segment lost 0 bases, leaving 6 bases of the junction unmatched. This CDR3 has 18 amino acids. The germline CDR1 and CDR2 sequences are MGHDK and SYGVNS.

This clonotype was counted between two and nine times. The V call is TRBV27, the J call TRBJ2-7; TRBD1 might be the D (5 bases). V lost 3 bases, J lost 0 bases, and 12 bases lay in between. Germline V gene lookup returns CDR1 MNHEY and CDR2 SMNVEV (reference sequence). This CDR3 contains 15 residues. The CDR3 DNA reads TGTGCCAGCAGTTTTGGGGCAGGGCCCTCCTACGAGCAGTACTTC. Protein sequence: CASSFGAGPSYEQYF.

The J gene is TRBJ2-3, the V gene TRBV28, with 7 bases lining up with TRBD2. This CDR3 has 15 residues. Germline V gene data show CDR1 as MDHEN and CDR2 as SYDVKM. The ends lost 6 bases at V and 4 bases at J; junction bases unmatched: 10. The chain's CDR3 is CASSSGLVSPDTQYF. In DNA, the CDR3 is TGTGCCAGCAGCAGCGGACTAGTCTCCCCAGATACGCAGTATTTT.

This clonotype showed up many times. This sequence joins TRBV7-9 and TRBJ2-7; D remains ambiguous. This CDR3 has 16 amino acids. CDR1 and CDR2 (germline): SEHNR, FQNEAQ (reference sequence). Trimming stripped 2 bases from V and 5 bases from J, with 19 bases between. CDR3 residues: CASSLIGVGSSNEQYF. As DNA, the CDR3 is TGTGCCAGCAGCTTAATTGGCGTTGGTAGCTCAAACGAGCAGTACTTC.

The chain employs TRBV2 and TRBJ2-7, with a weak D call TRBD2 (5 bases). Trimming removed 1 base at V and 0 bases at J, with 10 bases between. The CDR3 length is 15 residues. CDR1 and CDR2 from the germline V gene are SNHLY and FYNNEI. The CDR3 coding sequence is TGTGCCAGCAGTGAAGGAGCGGCAATCTCCTACGAGCAGTACTTC. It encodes CASSEGAAISYEQYF.

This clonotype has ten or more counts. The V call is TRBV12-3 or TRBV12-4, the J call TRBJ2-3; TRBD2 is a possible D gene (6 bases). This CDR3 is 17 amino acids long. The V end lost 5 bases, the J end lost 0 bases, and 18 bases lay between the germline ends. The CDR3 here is CASSPSWGVLSTDTQYF. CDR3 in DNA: TGTGCCAGCAGTCCTTCTTGGGGGGTGCTGAGCACAGATACGCAGTATTTT.

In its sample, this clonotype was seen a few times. Here the CDR3 DNA reads TGTGCCAGCTGGGGAGGGGGTTTGGCCGAGCAGTACTTC. Amino acid sequence: CASWGGGLAEQYF. The V gene is TRBV27, the J gene TRBJ2-7, with D perhaps TRBD2 (7 bases). The V and J ends lost 8 bases and 6 bases respectively, with 17 bases between them. The CDR3 length is 13 residues. Germline values: CDR1 MNHEY, CDR2 SMNVEV (reference sequence).

The CDR3 loop is CASSYYRNLYGTGGGYTF. The CDR3 DNA reads as TGTGCCAGCAGTTACTATCGCAATCTTTATGGGACAGGGGGAGGCTACACCTTC. The rearrangement joins TRBV6-5 to TRBJ1-2, with 11 bases fitting TRBD1. The junction had 15 bases not matched to a gene; V was cut back by 1 base and J by 8 bases. CDR1 is MNHEY, CDR2 SVGAGI, per germline. This CDR3 has 18 residues.

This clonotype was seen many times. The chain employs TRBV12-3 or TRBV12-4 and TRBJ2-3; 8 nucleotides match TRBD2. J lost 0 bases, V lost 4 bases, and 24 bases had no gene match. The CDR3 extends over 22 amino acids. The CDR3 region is CASSSPLGISGDNTSSTDTQYF. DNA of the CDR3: TGTGCCAGCAGTTCCCCCCTAGGGATTAGCGGGGACAACACCTCTAGCACAGATACGCAGTATTTT.

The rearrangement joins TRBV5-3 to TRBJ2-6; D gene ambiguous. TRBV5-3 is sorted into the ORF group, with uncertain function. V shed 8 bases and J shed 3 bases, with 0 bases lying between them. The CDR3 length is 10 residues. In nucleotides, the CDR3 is TGTGCCAGTGGGGCCAACGTCCTGACTTTC. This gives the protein CASGANVLTF.